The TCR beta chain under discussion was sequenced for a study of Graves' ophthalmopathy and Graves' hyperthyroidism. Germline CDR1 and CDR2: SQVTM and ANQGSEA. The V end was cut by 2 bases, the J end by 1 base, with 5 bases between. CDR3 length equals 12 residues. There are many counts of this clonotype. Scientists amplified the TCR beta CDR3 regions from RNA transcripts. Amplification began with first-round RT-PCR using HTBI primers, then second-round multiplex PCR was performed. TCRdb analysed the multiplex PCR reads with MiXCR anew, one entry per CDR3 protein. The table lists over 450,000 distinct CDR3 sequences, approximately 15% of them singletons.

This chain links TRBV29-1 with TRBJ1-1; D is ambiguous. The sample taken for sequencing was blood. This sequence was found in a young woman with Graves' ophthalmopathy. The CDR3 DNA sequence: TGCAGCGTTGAACACCCGAACACTGAAGCTTTCTTT. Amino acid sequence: CSVEHPNTEAFF.